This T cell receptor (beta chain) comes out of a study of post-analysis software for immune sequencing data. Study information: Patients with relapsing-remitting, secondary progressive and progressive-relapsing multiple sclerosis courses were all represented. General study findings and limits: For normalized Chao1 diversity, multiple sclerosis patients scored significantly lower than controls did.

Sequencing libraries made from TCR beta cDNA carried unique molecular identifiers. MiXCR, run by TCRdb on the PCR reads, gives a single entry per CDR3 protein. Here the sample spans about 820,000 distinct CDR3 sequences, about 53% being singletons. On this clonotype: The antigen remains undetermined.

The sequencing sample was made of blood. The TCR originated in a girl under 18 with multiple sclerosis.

As DNA, the CDR3 is TGCGCCAGCAGCCAAAGACAGGGAGTACTAAACATTCAGTACTTC. Translation gives CASSQRQGVLNIQYF. V is TRBV4-1 and J is TRBJ2-4, with 7 bases matching TRBD1. Germline CDR1 reads MGHRA; CDR2 reads YSYEKL. This CDR3 spans 15 amino acids. V shed 2 bases and J 6 bases; nucleotides not matched to a gene: 7.